This T cell receptor beta chain emerged from a study of immune cell composition in non-small cell lung cancer. General study results and limits: Lung squamous cell carcinoma tumours had significantly higher top 10 clone scores and productive clonality than lung adenocarcinoma.

The CDR3 loop spans 16 amino acids. The junction had 13 bases not matched to a gene; V was cut back by 4 bases and J by 7 bases. Germline loops: CDR1 SGHDN, CDR2 FVKESK. Frozen unsorted single-cell suspensions supplied the genomic DNA. Some clones are missing from TCRdb's copy, which holds only in-frame ones; the method was immunoSEQ multiplex PCR. The sample holds about 8,300 clones, roughly 80% seen once. Note on this clone: The antigen remains undetermined.

This receptor was identified in a human donor with non-small cell lung cancer. Source material: lung tumor tissue. The J gene is TRBJ2-1, the V gene TRBV14; 7 nucleotides line up with TRBD1. The CDR3 here is CASSLGGWQGVNEQFF. CDR3 DNA sequence: TGTGCCAGCAGCCTCGGAGGCTGGCAGGGGGTTAATGAGCAGTTCTTC. Looking up the rest from reference TRBV14 and TRBJ2-1 gives the full variable domain: EAGVTQFPSHSVIEKGQTVTLRCDPISGHDNLYWYRRVMGKEIKFLLHFVKESKQDESGMPNNRFLAERTGGTYSTLKVQPAELEDSGVYFCASSLGGWQGVNEQFFGPGTRLTVL.